This T cell receptor (beta chain) was retrieved from a study of blood T cells in healthy people across ages. A second PCR of roughly 6 to 12 cycles used a sample-barcoded 5' primer and a J-beta primer mix. MiXCR, applied by TCRdb to the 5' RACE reads, yields one record per CDR3 protein. The profile shows about 930,000 distinct CDR3 sequences, 25% to 35% of them singletons. Germline values: CDR1 SGHVS, CDR2 FNYEAQ. The V gene lost 1 base and the J gene lost 4 bases, with 14 bases spanning the gap. CDR3 size: 15 residues. The sample was also linked to a second study, of T cells of mothers and their children. From that paper: All RNA that had been extracted was used for cDNA synthesis at approximately 1.5 ug per 15 ul.

This TCR was sampled from a woman between 40 and 55 years old in good health. Sequencing used blood. The chain links TRBV7-6 to TRBJ2-7, with D possibly being TRBD1 or TRBD2 (5 bases each). In DNA, the CDR3 is TGTGCCAGCAGCTTAGATCCCGGGGCATCATACGAGCAGTACTTC. Its protein is CASSLDPGASYEQYF.